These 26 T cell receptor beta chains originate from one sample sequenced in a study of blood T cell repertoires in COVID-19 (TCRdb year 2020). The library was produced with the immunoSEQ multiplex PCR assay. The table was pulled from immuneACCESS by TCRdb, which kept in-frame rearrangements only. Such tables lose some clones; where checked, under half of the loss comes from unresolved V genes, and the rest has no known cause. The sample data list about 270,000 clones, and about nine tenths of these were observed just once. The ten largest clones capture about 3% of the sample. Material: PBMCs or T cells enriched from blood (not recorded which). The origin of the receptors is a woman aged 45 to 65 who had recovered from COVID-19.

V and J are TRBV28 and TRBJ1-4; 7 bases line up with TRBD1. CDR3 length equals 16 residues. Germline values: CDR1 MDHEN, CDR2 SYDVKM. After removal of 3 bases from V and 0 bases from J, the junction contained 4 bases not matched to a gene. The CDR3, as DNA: TGTGCCAGCAGTTTTGACAGGGTGGCAACTAATGAAAAACTGTTTTTT. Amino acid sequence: CASSFDRVATNEKLFF.

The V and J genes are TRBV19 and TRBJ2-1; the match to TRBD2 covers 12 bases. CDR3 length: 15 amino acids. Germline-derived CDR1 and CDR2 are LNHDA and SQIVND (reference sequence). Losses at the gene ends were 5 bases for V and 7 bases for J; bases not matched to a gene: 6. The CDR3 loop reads CASSQSSGRVNEQFF. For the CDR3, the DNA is TGTGCCAGTAGTCAGTCTAGCGGGAGGGTTAATGAGCAGTTCTTC.

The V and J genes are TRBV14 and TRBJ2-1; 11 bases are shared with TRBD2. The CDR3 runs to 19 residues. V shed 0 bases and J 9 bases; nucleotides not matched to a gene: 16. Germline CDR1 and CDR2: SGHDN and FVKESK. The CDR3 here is CASSQEVAGGPRFPSEQFF. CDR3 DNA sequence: TGTGCCAGCAGCCAAGAAGTAGCGGGAGGGCCCAGATTTCCGAGTGAGCAGTTCTTC.

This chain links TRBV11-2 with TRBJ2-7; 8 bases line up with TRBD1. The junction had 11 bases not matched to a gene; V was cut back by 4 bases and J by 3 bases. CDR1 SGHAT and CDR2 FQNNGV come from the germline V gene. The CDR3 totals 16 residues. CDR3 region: CASSSRTGQELYEQYF. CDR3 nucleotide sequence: TGTGCCAGCAGCTCAAGGACGGGACAGGAGCTCTACGAGCAGTACTTC.

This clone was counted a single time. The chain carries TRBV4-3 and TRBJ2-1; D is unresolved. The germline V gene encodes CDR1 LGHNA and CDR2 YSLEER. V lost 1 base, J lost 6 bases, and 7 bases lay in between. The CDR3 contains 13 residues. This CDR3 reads CASSQGRLNEQFF. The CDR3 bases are TGCGCCAGCAGCCAAGGACGACTCAATGAGCAGTTCTTC.

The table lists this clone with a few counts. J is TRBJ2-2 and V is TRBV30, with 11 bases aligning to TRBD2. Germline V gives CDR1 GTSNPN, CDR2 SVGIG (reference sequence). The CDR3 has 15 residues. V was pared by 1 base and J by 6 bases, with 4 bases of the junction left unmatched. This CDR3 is CAWSEGSGRAGELFF. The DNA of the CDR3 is TGTGCCTGGAGTGAAGGTAGCGGGAGGGCCGGGGAGCTGTTTTTT. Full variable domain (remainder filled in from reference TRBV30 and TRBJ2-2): SQTIHQWPATLVQPVGSPLSLECTVEGTSNPNLYWYRQAAGRGLQLLFYSVGIGQISSEVPQNLSASRPQDRQFILSSKKLLLSDSGFYLCAWSEGSGRAGELFFGEGSRLTVL.

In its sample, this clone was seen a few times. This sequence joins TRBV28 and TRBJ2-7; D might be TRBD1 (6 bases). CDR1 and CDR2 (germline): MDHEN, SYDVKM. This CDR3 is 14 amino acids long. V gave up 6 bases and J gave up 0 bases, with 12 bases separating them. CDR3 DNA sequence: TGTGCCAGCAGGACCGGGACAACCTCCTACGAGCAGTACTTC. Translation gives CASRTGTTSYEQYF.

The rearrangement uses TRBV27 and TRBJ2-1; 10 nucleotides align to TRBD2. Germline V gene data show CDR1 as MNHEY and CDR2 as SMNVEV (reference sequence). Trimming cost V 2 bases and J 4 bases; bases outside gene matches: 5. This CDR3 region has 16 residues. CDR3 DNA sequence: TGTGCCAGCAGTTTACAGCCGGGACTAGCGTACAATGAGCAGTTCTTC. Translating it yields CASSLQPGLAYNEQFF.

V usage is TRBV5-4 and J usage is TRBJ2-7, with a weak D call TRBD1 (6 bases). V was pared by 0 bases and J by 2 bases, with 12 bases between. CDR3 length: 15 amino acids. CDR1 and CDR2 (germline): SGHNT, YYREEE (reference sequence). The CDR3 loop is CASSLVPGQAYEQYF. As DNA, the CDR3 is TGTGCCAGCAGCTTGGTGCCGGGACAAGCCTACGAGCAGTACTTC.

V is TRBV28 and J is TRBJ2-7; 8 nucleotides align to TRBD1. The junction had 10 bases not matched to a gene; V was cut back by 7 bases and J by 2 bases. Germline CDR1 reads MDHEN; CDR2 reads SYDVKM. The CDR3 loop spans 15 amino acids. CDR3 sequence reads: CASTPRGDRPYEQYF. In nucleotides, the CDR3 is TGTGCCAGCACCCCAAGGGGGGACAGGCCCTACGAGCAGTACTTC. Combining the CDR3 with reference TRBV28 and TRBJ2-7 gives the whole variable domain DVKVTQSSRYLVKRTGEKVFLECVQDMDHENMFWYRQDPGLGLRLIYFSYDVKMKEKGDIPEGYSVSREKKERFSLILESASTNQTSMYLCASTPRGDRPYEQYFGPGTRLTVT.

The CDR3 here is CASSQDSAGNTEAFF. CDR3 coding DNA: TGTGCCAGCAGCCAAGATTCCGCAGGGAATACTGAAGCTTTCTTT. The V and J genes are TRBV4-2 and TRBJ1-1, with D possibly matching TRBD1 (5 bases). Germline V gene data show CDR1 as LGHNA and CDR2 as YNFKEQ. This CDR3 region has 15 residues. The germline V and J ends were trimmed by 0 bases and 5 bases, with 13 bases remaining between them.

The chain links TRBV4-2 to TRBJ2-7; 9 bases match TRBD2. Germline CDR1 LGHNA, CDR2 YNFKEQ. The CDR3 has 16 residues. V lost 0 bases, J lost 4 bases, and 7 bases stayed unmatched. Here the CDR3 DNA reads TGTGCCAGCAGCCAAGATAGGAACGCGGGAGGGTACGAGCAGTACTTC. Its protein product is CASSQDRNAGGYEQYF.

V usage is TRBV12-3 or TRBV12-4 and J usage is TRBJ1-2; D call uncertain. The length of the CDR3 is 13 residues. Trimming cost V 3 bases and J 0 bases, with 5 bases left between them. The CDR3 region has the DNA TGTGCCAGCAGTTTTACAGCTAACTATGGCTACACCTTC. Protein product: CASSFTANYGYTF.

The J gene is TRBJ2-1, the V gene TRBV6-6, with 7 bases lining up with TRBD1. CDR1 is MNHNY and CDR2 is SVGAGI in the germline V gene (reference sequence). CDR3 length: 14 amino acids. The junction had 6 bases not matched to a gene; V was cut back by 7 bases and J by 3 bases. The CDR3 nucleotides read TGTGCCAGCACCGACAGGGAAAGCTACAATGAGCAGTTCTTC. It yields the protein CASTDRESYNEQFF.

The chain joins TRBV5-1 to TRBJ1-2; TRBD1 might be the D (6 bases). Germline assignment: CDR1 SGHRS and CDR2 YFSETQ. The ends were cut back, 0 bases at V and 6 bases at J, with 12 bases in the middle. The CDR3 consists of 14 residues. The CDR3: CASSLDQGRNGYTF. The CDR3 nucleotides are TGCGCCAGCAGCTTGGACCAGGGGAGAAATGGCTACACCTTC. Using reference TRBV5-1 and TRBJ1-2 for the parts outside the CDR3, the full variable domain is KAGVTQTPRYLIKTRGQQVTLSCSPISGHRSVSWYQQTPGQGLQFLFEYFSETQRNKGNFPGRFSGRQFSNSRSEMNVSTLELGDSALYLCASSLDQGRNGYTFGSGTRLTVV.

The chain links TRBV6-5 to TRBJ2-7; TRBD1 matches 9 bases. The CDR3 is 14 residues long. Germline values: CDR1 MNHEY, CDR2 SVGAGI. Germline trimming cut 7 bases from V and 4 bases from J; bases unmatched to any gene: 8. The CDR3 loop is CASTRGQGQYEQYF. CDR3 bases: TGTGCCAGCACCAGGGGACAGGGCCAGTACGAGCAGTACTTC.

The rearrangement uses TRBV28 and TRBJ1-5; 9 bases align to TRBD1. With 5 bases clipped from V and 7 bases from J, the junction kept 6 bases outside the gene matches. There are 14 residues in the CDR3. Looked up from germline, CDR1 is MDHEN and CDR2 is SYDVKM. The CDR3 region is CASSRDRAGQPQHF. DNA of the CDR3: TGTGCCAGCAGTAGGGACAGGGCAGGGCAGCCCCAGCATTTT.

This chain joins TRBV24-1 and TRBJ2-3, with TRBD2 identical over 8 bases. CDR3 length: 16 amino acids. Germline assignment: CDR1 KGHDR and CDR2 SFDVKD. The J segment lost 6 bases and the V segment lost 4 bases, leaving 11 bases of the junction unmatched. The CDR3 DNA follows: TGTGCCACCAGTGACCCGCTAGCGGGCCTTGTTGATACGCAGTATTTT. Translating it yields CATSDPLAGLVDTQYF.

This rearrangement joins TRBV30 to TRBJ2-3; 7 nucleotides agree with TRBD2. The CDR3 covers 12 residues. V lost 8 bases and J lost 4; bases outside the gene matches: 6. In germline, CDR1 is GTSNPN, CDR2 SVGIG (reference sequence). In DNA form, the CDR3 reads TGTGCCCTATTGGCGGGGGCAGATACGCAGTATTTT. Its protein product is CALLAGADTQYF.

CDR3 amino acids: CASSYPGQGSPLHF. CDR3 coding DNA: TGTGCCAGCAGTTACCCGGGACAGGGATCACCCCTCCACTTT. The chain combines TRBV6-2 or TRBV6-3 with TRBJ1-6, with 9 positions matching TRBD1. The trim removed 2 bases at V and 10 bases at J, leaving 3 bases unmatched. CDR1 is MNHEY and CDR2 is SVGEGT in the germline V gene. The CDR3 contains 14 residues.

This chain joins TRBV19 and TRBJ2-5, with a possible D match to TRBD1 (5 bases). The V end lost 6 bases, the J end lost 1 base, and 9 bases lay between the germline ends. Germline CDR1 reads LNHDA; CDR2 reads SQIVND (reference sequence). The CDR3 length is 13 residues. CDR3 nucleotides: TGTGCCAGTAGCCAGGGATTCCAAGAGACCCAGTACTTC. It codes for CASSQGFQETQYF.

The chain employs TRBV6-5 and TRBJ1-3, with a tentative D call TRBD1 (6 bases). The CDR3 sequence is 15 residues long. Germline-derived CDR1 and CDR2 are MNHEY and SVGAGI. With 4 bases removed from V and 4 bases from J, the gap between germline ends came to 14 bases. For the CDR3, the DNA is TGTGCCAGCAGTTCCATCAGGGGTTCGGGAAACACCATATATTTT. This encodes CASSSIRGSGNTIYF.

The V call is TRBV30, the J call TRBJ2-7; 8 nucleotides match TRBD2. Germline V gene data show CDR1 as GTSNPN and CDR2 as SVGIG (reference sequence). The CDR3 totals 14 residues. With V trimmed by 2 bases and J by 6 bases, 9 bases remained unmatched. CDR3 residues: CAWSTPGLAAEQYF. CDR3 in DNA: TGTGCCTGGAGTACCCCAGGACTAGCAGCCGAGCAGTACTTC. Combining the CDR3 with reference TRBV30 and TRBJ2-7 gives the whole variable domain SQTIHQWPATLVQPVGSPLSLECTVEGTSNPNLYWYRQAAGRGLQLLFYSVGIGQISSEVPQNLSASRPQDRQFILSSKKLLLSDSGFYLCAWSTPGLAAEQYFGPGTRLTVT.

The CDR3 region has the DNA TGTGCCAGCAGGGGGAGGGGGTACGAGCAGTACTTC. Translation gives CASRGRGYEQYF. The chain recombines TRBV6-5 with TRBJ2-7, with D possibly TRBD2 on 7 matching bases. Trimming took 6 bases from V and 4 from J, leaving 10 bases between them. This CDR3 has 12 residues. From germline, CDR1 is MNHEY and CDR2 SVGAGI.

In DNA form, the CDR3 reads TGTGCCACCGCCGCTTTGGCGGGAAGCTTCAATGAGCAGTTCTTC. It codes for CATAALAGSFNEQFF. The gene calls are TRBV24-1 and TRBJ2-1; a possible D gene is TRBD2 (6 bases). The V gene's germline CDR1 is KGHDR and CDR2 SFDVKD. V was shortened by 9 bases and J by 6 bases, with 20 bases between the two germline ends. This CDR3 comprises 15 residues.

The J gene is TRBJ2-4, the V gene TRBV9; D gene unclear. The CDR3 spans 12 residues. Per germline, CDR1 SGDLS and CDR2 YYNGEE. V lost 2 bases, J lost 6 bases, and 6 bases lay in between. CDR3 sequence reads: CASSVTGNIQYF. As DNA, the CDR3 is TGTGCCAGCAGCGTGACGGGAAACATTCAGTACTTC. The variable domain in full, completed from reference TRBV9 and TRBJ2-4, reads DSGVTQTPKHLITATGQRVTLRCSPRSGDLSVYWYQQSLDQGLQFLIQYYNGEERAKGNILERFSAQQFPDLHSELNLSSLELGDSALYFCASSVTGNIQYFGAGTRLSVL.